What follows are 10 T cell receptor beta chains derived from one specimen sequenced in a study of T cell responses to AZD1222 COVID-19 vaccine. TCRdb's copy holds only in-frame clones and misses some; the assay was immunoSEQ multiplex PCR. The sample yields tens of thousands of clones, 90% seen once. Sequences were derived from peripheral blood, sampled 28 days after the second AZD1222 dose. Receptor source: an adult who received the AZD1222 COVID-19 vaccine.

This clone was counted only a few times. The rearrangement uses TRBV3-1 (or the pseudogene TRBV3-2) and TRBJ2-5, with no clear D. V was trimmed by 0 bases and J by 5 bases, leaving 7 bases between them. This CDR3 has 13 amino acids. The germline CDR1 and CDR2 sequences are LGHDT and YNNKEL (reference sequence). CDR3 bases: TGTGCCAGCAGCCAAGAACCTAAGGAGACCCAGTACTTC. This codes for CASSQEPKETQYF.

The chain carries TRBV7-8 and TRBJ1-5, with D unclear. Trimming cost V 4 bases and J 0 bases, with 7 bases left between them. Per germline, CDR1 SGHVS and CDR2 FQNEAQ. CDR3 length: 14 amino acids. The CDR3 DNA reads TGTGCCAGCAGCTCAGATTATAGCAATCAGCCCCAGCATTTT. Protein sequence: CASSSDYSNQPQHF.

The rearrangement joins TRBV7-2 to TRBJ2-7, with TRBD2 matching 10 bases. V dropped 2 bases and J dropped 6; count of bases not matched to a gene: 13. There are 17 residues in the CDR3. Looked up from germline, CDR1 is SGHTA and CDR2 is FQGNSA. The CDR3 is CASSLKRLAGAGTEQYF. CDR3 bases: TGTGCCAGCAGCTTAAAACGGCTAGCGGGAGCGGGGACCGAGCAGTACTTC.

This rearrangement joins TRBV5-6 to TRBJ1-5, with D tentatively TRBD1 (5 bases). The CDR3 covers 15 residues. Trimming removed 0 bases at V and 1 base at J, with 8 bases between. Germline-derived CDR1 and CDR2 are SGHDT and YYEEEE. CDR3 sequence (DNA): TGTGCCAGCAGCTTGGCAGGGTACAGCAATCAGCCCCAGCATTTT. It translates to CASSLAGYSNQPQHF.

The rearrangement joins TRBV7-3 to TRBJ2-1; TRBD2 might be the D (6 bases). The CDR3 is 17 amino acids. Germline V gene lookup returns CDR1 SGHTA and CDR2 FQGTGA. V dropped 3 bases and J dropped 1 base, with 16 bases sitting between them. The CDR3 loop is CASSLAGPTRSYNEQFF. Here the CDR3 DNA reads TGTGCCAGCAGCTTGGCGGGGCCCACGCGTTCCTACAATGAGCAGTTCTTC.

The chain is built from TRBV6-1 and TRBJ1-6, with TRBD1 as a possible D gene (6 bases). Deletions cut 1 base from V and 9 bases from J, with 10 bases between. The CDR3 is 14 amino acids. Germline assignment: CDR1 MNHNS and CDR2 SASEGT. In DNA, the CDR3 is TGTGCCAGCAGTGAAGTGCAGGGGTTTTCACCCCTCCACTTT. Protein sequence: CASSEVQGFSPLHF.

The rearrangement joins TRBV5-6 to TRBJ1-3; D gene ambiguous. Germline CDR1 is SGHDT and CDR2 is YYEEEE. The CDR3 is 16 residues long. Trimming took off 4 bases at V and 0 bases at J, with 14 bases between the two ends. CDR3 DNA: TGTGCCAGCAGCCCGGGTTACGGCAACTCTGGAAACACCATATATTTT. Translating it yields CASSPGYGNSGNTIYF.

The chain joins TRBV7-3 to TRBJ2-3; 13 bases are a match to TRBD2. CDR1 and CDR2 (germline): SGHTA, FQGTGA. This CDR3 is built from 17 residues. Germline trimming cut 0 bases from V and 6 bases from J; bases unmatched to any gene: 6. The CDR3 here is CASSLTGLAGVGDTQYF. CDR3 sequence (DNA): TGTGCCAGCAGCTTAACAGGACTAGCGGGAGTAGGGGATACGCAGTATTTT.

V is TRBV19 and J is TRBJ1-1; 10 nucleotides agree with TRBD1. The CDR3 sequence is 17 residues long. V was clipped by 6 bases and J by 4 bases; unmatched bases: 14. Germline loops: CDR1 LNHDA, CDR2 SQIVND (reference sequence). CDR3 sequence: CASSPEDRGDLGTEAFF. The DNA for the CDR3 is TGTGCCAGTAGCCCTGAGGACAGGGGGGATTTGGGCACTGAAGCTTTCTTT.

This clone was observed a few times. V is TRBV9 and J is TRBJ2-3, with 8 bases identical to TRBD1. V shed 3 bases and J 6 bases; nucleotides not matched to a gene: 3. The CDR3 sequence is 13 residues long. Germline-derived CDR1 and CDR2 are SGDLS and YYNGEE. As DNA, the CDR3 is TGTGCCAGCAGCGGGACAGGGTGGGATACGCAGTATTTT. Protein sequence: CASSGTGWDTQYF.